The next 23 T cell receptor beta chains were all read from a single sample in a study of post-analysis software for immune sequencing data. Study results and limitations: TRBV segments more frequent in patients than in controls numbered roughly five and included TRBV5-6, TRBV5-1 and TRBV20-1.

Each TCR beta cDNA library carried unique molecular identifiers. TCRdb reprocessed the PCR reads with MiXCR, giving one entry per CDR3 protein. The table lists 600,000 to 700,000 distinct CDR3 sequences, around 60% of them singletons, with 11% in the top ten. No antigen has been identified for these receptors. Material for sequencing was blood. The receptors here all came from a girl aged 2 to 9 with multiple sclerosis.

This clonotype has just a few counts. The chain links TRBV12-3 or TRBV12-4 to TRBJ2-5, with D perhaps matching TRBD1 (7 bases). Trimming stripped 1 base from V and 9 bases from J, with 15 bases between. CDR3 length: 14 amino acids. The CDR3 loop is CASSLGQGGWAQYF. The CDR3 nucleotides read TGTGCCAGCAGTTTAGGGCAGGGGGGTTGGGCCCAGTACTTC.

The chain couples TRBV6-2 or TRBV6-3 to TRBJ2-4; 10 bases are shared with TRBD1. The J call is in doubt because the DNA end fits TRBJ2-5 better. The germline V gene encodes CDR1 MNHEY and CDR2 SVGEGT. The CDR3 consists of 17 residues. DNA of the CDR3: TGTGCCAGCAGTTACTCGAGGGACAGGGGATGGAGAGAGACCCAGTACTTC. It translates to CASSYSRDRGWRETQYF.

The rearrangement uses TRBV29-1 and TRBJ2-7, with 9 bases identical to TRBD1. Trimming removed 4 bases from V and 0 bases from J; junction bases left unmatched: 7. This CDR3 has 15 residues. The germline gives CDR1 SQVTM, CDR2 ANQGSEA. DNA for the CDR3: TGCAGCGTTGGGGGTCAGGGACAGGGCTCCTACGAGCAGTACTTC. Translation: CSVGGQGQGSYEQYF.

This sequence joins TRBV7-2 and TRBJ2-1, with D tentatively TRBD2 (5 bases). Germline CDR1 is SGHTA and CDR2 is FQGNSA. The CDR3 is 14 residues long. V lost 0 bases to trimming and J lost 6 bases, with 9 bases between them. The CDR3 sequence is CASSLARERNEQFF. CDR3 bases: TGTGCCAGCAGCTTAGCCCGGGAACGCAATGAGCAGTTCTTC.

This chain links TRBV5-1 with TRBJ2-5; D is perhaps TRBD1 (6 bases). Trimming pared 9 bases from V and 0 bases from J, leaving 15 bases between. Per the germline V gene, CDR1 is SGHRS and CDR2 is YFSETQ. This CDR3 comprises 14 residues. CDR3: CATTQGGDQETQYF. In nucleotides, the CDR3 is TGCGCCACCACACAGGGCGGAGACCAAGAGACCCAGTACTTC. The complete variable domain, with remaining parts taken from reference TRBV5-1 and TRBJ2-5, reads KAGVTQTPRYLIKTRGQQVTLSCSPISGHRSVSWYQQTPGQGLQFLFEYFSETQRNKGNFPGRFSGRQFSNSRSEMNVSTLELGDSALYLCATTQGGDQETQYFGPGTRLLVL.

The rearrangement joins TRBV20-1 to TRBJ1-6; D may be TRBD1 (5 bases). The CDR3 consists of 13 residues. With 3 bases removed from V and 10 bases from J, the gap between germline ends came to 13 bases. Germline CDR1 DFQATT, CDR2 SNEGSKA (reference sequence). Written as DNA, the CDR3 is TGCAGTGCTAGGGGACCTTCAGGGTCACCCCTCCACTTT. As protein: CSARGPSGSPLHF.

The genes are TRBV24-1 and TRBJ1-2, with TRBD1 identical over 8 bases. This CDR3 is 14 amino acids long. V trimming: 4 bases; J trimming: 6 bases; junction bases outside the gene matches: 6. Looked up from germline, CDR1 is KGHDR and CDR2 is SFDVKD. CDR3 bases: TGTGCCACCAGTGACCTGACAGGGGTCCATGGCTACACCTTC. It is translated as CATSDLTGVHGYTF.

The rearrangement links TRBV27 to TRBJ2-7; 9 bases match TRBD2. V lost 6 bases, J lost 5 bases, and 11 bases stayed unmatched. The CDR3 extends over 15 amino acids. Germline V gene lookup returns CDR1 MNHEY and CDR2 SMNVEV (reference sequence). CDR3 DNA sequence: TGTGCCAGCAGGGGGTTATTAGCGGGAGTTGACGAGCAGTACTTC. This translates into CASRGLLAGVDEQYF.

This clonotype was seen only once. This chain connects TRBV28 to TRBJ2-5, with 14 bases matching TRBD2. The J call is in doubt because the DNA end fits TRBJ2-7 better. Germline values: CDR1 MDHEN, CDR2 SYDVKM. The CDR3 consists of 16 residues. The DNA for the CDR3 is TGTGCCAGCAGTCCTGGGACTAGCGGGAGAAAGAGCGAGCAGTACTTC. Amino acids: CASSPGTSGRKSEQYF.

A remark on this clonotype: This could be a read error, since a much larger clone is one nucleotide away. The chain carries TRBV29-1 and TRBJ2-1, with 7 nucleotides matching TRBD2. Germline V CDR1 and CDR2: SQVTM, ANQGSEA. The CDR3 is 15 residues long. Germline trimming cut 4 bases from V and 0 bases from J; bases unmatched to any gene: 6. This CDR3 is CSVVRRGDSYNEQFF. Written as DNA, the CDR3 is TGCAGCGTTGTCCGACGGGGGGACTCCTACAATGAGCAGTTCTTC.

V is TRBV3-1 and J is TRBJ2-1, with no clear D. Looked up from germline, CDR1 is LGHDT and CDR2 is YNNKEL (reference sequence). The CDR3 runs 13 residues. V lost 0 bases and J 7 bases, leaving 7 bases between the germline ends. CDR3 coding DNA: TGTGCCAGCAGCCAAGAGCCATGGAATGAGCAGTTCTTC. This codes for CASSQEPWNEQFF.

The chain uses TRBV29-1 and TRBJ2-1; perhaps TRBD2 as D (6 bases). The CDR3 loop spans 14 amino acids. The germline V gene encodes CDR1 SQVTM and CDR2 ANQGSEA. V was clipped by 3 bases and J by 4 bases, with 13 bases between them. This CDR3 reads CSVDRASVYNEQFF. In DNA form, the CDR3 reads TGCAGCGTTGATCGGGCTAGCGTTTACAATGAGCAGTTCTTC.

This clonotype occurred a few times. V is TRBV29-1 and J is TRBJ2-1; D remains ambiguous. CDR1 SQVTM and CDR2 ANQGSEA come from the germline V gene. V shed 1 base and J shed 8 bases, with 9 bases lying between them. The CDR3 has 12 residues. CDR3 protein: CSVEGVSDEQFF. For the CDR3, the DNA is TGCAGCGTTGAAGGCGTAAGCGATGAGCAGTTCTTC.

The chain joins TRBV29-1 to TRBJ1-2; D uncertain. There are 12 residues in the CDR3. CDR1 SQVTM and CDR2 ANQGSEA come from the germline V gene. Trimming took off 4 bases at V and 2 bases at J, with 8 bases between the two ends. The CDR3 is CSVGHLNYGYTF. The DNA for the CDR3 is TGCAGCGTTGGGCATTTAAACTATGGCTACACCTTC.

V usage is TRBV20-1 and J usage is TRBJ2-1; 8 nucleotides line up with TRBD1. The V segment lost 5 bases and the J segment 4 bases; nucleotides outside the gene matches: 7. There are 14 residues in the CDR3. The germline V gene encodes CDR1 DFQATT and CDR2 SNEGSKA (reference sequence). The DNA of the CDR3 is TGCAGTGCTCAAAGACAGGGGCCTTACAATGAGCAGTTCTTC. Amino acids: CSAQRQGPYNEQFF.

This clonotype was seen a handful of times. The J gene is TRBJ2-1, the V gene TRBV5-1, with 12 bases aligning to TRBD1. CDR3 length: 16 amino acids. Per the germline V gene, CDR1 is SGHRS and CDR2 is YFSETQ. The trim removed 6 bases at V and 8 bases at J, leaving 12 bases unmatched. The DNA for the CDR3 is TGCGCCAGCATGTCCCCTTGGGACAGGGGGCGTTATGAGCAGTTCTTC. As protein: CASMSPWDRGRYEQFF.

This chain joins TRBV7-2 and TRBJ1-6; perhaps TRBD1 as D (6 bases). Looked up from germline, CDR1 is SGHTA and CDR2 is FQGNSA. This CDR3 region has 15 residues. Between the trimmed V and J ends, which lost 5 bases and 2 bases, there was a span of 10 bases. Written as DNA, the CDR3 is TGTGCCAGCAGCCTCCAGGGGACCTATAATTCACCCCTCCACTTT. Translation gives CASSLQGTYNSPLHF.

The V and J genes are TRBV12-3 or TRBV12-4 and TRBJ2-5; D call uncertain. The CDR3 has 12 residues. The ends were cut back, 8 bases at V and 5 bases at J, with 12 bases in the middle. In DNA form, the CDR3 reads TGTGCCAGCGCTTCCCCCTCGGAGACCCAGTACTTC. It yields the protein CASASPSETQYF.

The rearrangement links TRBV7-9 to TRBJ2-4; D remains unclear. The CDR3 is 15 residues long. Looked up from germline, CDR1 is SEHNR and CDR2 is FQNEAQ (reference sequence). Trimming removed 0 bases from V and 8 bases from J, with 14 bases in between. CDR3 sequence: CASSLAGETWDIQYF. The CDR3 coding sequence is TGTGCCAGCAGCTTAGCGGGCGAGACGTGGGACATTCAGTACTTC.

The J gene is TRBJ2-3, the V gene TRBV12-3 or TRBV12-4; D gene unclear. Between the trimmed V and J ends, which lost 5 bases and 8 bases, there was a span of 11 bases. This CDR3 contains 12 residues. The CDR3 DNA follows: TGTGCCAGCAGTCCTACCCGGGCTACGCAGTATTTT. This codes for CASSPTRATQYF.

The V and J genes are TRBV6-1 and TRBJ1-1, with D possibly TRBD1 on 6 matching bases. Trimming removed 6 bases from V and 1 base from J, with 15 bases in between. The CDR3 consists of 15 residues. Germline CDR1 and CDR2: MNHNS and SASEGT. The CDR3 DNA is TGTGCCAGCAGCCAACTCGGACAGCCGAACACTGAAGCTTTCTTT. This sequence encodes CASSQLGQPNTEAFF.

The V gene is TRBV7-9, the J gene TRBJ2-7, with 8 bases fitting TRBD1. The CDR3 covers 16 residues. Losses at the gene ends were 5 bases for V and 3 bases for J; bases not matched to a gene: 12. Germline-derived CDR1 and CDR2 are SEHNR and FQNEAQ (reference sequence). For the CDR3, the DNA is TGTGCCAGCAGCCATTGGGGGACAGGTGAGCACTACGAGCAGTACTTC. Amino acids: CASSHWGTGEHYEQYF.

CDR3 loop: CASSLTGRGAEAFF. CDR3 sequence (DNA): TGTGCCAGCAGTTTAACCGGACGGGGGGCTGAAGCTTTCTTT. The chain is built from TRBV12-3 or TRBV12-4 and TRBJ1-1, with D tentatively TRBD1 (5 bases). Trimming took 2 bases from V and 6 from J, leaving 13 bases between them. The CDR3 is 14 residues long.